Presented here are 16 T cell receptor beta chains from one specimen sequenced in a study of OX40 agonist ivuxolimab in advanced cancers. Some clones are missing from TCRdb's copy, which holds only in-frame ones; the method was immunoSEQ multiplex PCR. The sample holds 55,000 to 95,000 clones, about 91% seen once. The sequencing here drew on CD4+ or CD8+ T cells sorted from blood, taken in a trial of the OX40 agonist ivuxolimab. All receptors derive from an adult with an advanced solid tumor such as melanoma, head and neck, liver or kidney cancer.

The genes are TRBV6-5 and TRBJ2-7, with 8 nucleotides matching TRBD1. The CDR3 is 15 residues long. Germline CDR1 MNHEY, CDR2 SVGAGI. With V trimmed by 6 bases and J by 2 bases, 9 bases remained unmatched. For the CDR3, the DNA is TGTGCCAGCAGCCGGGCGGCAGGGGGCCCCTACGAGCAGTACTTC. Protein product: CASSRAAGGPYEQYF.

The CDR3 spells CASSVDQDRGLYGYTF. Here the CDR3 DNA reads TGTGCCAGCAGCGTAGACCAGGACAGGGGACTCTATGGCTACACCTTC. The chain links TRBV9 to TRBJ1-2, with 9 bases fitting TRBD1. The CDR3 runs 16 residues. CDR1 and CDR2 (germline): SGDLS, YYNGEE. The V and J ends lost 0 bases and 4 bases, in that order; junction bases with no gene match: 7.

The chain has TRBV5-1 and TRBJ1-1, with D possibly matching TRBD1 (5 bases). Per germline, CDR1 SGHRS and CDR2 YFSETQ. V was clipped by 3 bases and J by 1 base, with 16 bases between them. This CDR3 has 16 residues. This chain's CDR3 is CASSSEPGRKNTEAFF. As DNA, the CDR3 is TGCGCCAGCAGCTCGGAACCGGGACGGAAGAACACTGAAGCTTTCTTT.

In its sample, this clone was seen once. The V call is TRBV5-1, the J call TRBJ1-2; TRBD1 matches 7 bases. CDR1 and CDR2 from the germline V gene are SGHRS and YFSETQ. CDR3 length: 15 residues. Losses at the gene ends were 4 bases for V and 4 bases for J; bases not matched to a gene: 10. The CDR3 sequence is CASSVDRATLYGYTF. The CDR3, as DNA: TGCGCCAGCAGCGTCGACAGGGCAACTCTCTATGGCTACACCTTC.

The genes are TRBV5-4 and TRBJ2-5, with 12 bases lining up with TRBD1. J lost 5 bases, V lost 4 bases, and 9 bases had no gene match. This CDR3 region has 16 residues. Germline V gene lookup returns CDR1 SGHNT and CDR2 YYREEE (reference sequence). The CDR3 DNA reads as TGTGCCAGCAGCCTGGGACAGGGGGCGCGGTACGAGACCCAGTACTTC. This translates into CASSLGQGARYETQYF.

The rearrangement uses TRBV7-6 and TRBJ2-3; no clear D. CDR3 length: 14 residues. The V and J ends lost 5 bases and 3 bases respectively, with 12 bases between them. CDR1 is SGHVS and CDR2 is FNYEAQ in the germline V gene. CDR3 residues: CASSPTSVTDTQYF. The CDR3 DNA reads as TGTGCCAGCAGCCCCACATCGGTGACAGATACGCAGTATTTT.

The chain couples TRBV5-4 to TRBJ2-7; D not certain. CDR1 SGHNT and CDR2 YYREEE come from the germline V gene (reference sequence). This CDR3 is built from 14 residues. Trimming removed 0 bases from V and 3 bases from J, with 10 bases in between. CDR3 protein: CASSLEGRSYEQYF. The CDR3 bases are TGTGCCAGCAGCTTGGAGGGCAGAAGCTACGAGCAGTACTTC. Complete variable domain (other parts from reference TRBV5-4 and TRBJ2-7): ETGVTQSPTHLIKTRGQQVTLRCSSQSGHNTVSWYQQALGQGPQFIFQYYREEENGRGNFPPRFSGLQFPNYSSELNVNALELDDSALYLCASSLEGRSYEQYFGPGTRLTVT.

This clone was seen only once. In DNA form, the CDR3 reads TGTGCCAGCAGCGTAGAAGTTCCCGGGGAGCTGTTTTTT. It is translated as CASSVEVPGELFF. This chain connects TRBV9 to TRBJ2-2; D ambiguous. CDR3 length: 13 amino acids. Trimming took 0 bases from V and 6 from J, leaving 6 bases between them. Germline V gene sequence: CDR1 SGDLS, CDR2 YYNGEE.

V gene TRBV7-9 combines with J gene TRBJ1-2; no clear D. With 7 bases removed from V and 2 bases from J, the gap between germline ends came to 14 bases. From germline, CDR1 is SEHNR and CDR2 FQNEAQ (reference sequence). CDR3 length: 14 residues. This chain's CDR3 is CASTIGRINYGYTF. CDR3 in DNA: TGTGCCAGCACCATAGGCCGGATCAACTATGGCTACACCTTC.

J is TRBJ2-1 and V is TRBV28, with 15 bases that match TRBD2. CDR1 and CDR2 (germline): MDHEN, SYDVKM. The CDR3 runs to 16 residues. Trimming cost V 5 bases and J 7 bases; bases outside gene matches: 6. The CDR3 bases are TGTGCCAGCAGTCTCGGACTAGCGGGGGGGGAAAATGAGCAGTTCTTC. Amino acid sequence: CASSLGLAGGENEQFF.

The chain has TRBV6-6 and TRBJ2-5, with 8 bases that match TRBD1. Germline-derived CDR1 and CDR2 are MNHNY and SVGAGI (reference sequence). The CDR3 is 15 amino acids. Trimming took 5 bases from V and 1 from J; bases not matched to a gene: 6. The CDR3 spells CASSGDRTLQETQYF. CDR3 DNA: TGTGCCAGCAGTGGGGACAGGACCCTCCAAGAGACCCAGTACTTC.

This clone appeared a few times. This rearrangement joins TRBV9 to TRBJ1-6, with unresolved D. This CDR3 contains 13 residues. V gave up 8 bases and J gave up 6 bases, with 12 bases separating them. Germline V CDR1 and CDR2: SGDLS, YYNGEE. The DNA of the CDR3 is TGTGCCAGTACCTTCGGCGGTAATTCACCCCTCCACTTT. This sequence encodes CASTFGGNSPLHF.

The chain joins TRBV6-5 to TRBJ2-7, with D perhaps TRBD2 (5 bases). Trimming cost V 2 bases and J 1 base, with 6 bases left between them. CDR1 and CDR2 (germline): MNHEY, SVGAGI. This CDR3 is built from 13 residues. CDR3 in DNA: TGTGCCAGCAGTTACCCGGGGTCCTACGAGCAGTACTTC. It is translated as CASSYPGSYEQYF.

The CDR3 sequence: CASSDWGWRGYTF. As DNA, the CDR3 is TGTGCCAGCAGTGATTGGGGATGGCGTGGCTACACCTTC. V usage is TRBV6-1 and J usage is TRBJ1-2; D gene uncertain. In germline, CDR1 is MNHNS, CDR2 SASEGT. This CDR3 has 13 residues. Trimming removed 3 bases at V and 7 bases at J, with 12 bases between.

The chain employs TRBV9 and TRBJ2-1; 9 bases match TRBD1. This CDR3 contains 15 residues. Germline loops: CDR1 SGDLS, CDR2 YYNGEE. V shed 3 bases and J 5 bases; nucleotides not matched to a gene: 6. Written as DNA, the CDR3 is TGTGCCAGCAGCGCCCGGGACAGGGTGGACAATGAGCAGTTCTTC. Translation gives CASSARDRVDNEQFF.

The rearrangement joins TRBV25-1 to TRBJ1-4, with TRBD1 matching over 11 bases. The CDR3 has 16 amino acids. Germline-derived CDR1 and CDR2 are MGHDK and SYGVNS. After removal of 6 bases from V and 0 bases from J, the junction contained 3 bases not matched to a gene. In DNA, the CDR3 is TGTGCCAGCAGGGGGACAGGGGGAGCAACTAATGAAAAACTGTTTTTT. Translation gives CASRGTGGATNEKLFF. Full variable domain (remainder filled in from reference TRBV25-1 and TRBJ1-4): EADIYQTPRYLVIGTGKKITLECSQTMGHDKMYWYQQDPGMELHLIHYSYGVNSTEKGDLSSESTVSRIRTEHFPLTLESARPSHTSQYLCASRGTGGATNEKLFFGSGTQLSVL.